Listed below are T cell receptor beta chains from one sample, sequenced in a study of T cell repertoires in cytomegalovirus infection. Antigens for these TCRs are unknown. Using its own MiXCR run on the reads, TCRdb lists one record per CDR3 protein. This sample has roughly 990,000 distinct CDR3 sequences, with less than 35% found just once. This specimen was cultured CD8+ T cells from PBMCs, taken from culture after CMV antigen stimulation. These receptors came from a human donor in good health (CMV status not recorded). Some clones in this sample may be carry-over from other donors' samples. The CDR3 runs from the conserved cysteine through the conserved F or W. Each record gives: clone size, J gene, D gene, V gene, CDR3 DNA, CDR3 protein. A D gene is named only where the DNA matches it firmly. Where a row states a size, it is once, few, many or the class of an expanded clone; other rows omit it.

. TRBJ1-2 . TRBV11-2 TGTGCCAGCAGCTTAGATCTCAGTGGGCCGGAAGGGAACTATGGCTACACCTTC CASSLDLSGPEGNYGYTF
few TRBJ2-5 TRBD1 TRBV10-3 TGTGCCATCAGTGAGTCGTCAGGGGGAGAGACCCAGTACTTC CAISESSGGETQYF
few TRBJ1-2 TRBD1 TRBV7-2 TGTGCCAGCAGCCCGGGACAGGGAAGGGTCTATGGCTACACCTTC CASSPGQGRVYGYTF
few TRBJ1-5 . TRBV6-5 TGTGCCAGCAGGTTCGGATACCTGGAAACTGAGGATCAGCCCCAGCATTTT CASRFGYLETEDQPQHF
. TRBJ1-3 . TRBV7-9 TGTGCCAGCAGCCCCAAGCCTAACACCATATATTTT CASSPKPNTIYF
many TRBJ2-3 . TRBV7-6 TGTGCCAGCAGCTTATCCGGGCCGGAGGATACGCAGTATTTT CASSLSGPEDTQYF
few TRBJ2-7 . TRBV19 TGTGCCAGTAGGGTGGACGGGTCCTACGAGCAGTACTTC CASRVDGSYEQYF
few TRBJ2-1 . TRBV7-9 TGTGCCAGCAGCCCCTCCCCCCACAGGGATGAGCAGTTCTTC CASSPSPHRDEQFF
many TRBJ2-3 TRBD1 TRBV6-4 TGTGCCAGCAGTGACGGACAGGGGGCAGATACGCAGTATTTT CASSDGQGADTQYF
. TRBJ2-5 TRBD1 TRBV24-1 TGTGCCACCAGTGATTTCGGGGACAGCCAAGAGACCCAGTACTTC CATSDFGDSQETQYF
. TRBJ2-5 . TRBV28 TGTGCCAGCAACTCCTCCGGCGGTAGTCAAGAGACCCAGTACTTC CASNSSGGSQETQYF
. TRBJ1-5 TRBD1 TRBV6-6 TGTGCCAGCAGACCCACAGGGGGCGCGAATCAGCCCCAGCATTTT CASRPTGGANQPQHF
. TRBJ2-1 TRBD2 TRBV6-1 TGTGCCAGCAGTGACTCCGGGACTAGCGGGATCTATAATGAGCAGTTCTTC CASSDSGTSGIYNEQFF
few TRBJ1-2 . TRBV6-2/TRBV6-3 TGTGCCAGCAGTTACGATCGGGGTTTAAACTATGGCTACACCTTC CASSYDRGLNYGYTF
many TRBJ1-1 . TRBV7-9 TGTGCCAGCAGCTCGGGGGGAGAAGCTTTCTTT CASSSGGEAFF
. TRBJ2-1 . TRBV12-3/TRBV12-4 TGTGCCAGCACCTCCCCCCTAAGGCAGCAGTTCTTC CASTSPLRQQFF
many TRBJ1-2 . TRBV12-3/TRBV12-4 TGTGCCAGCAGTTTTGGGGATCCTAACTATGGCTACACCTTC CASSFGDPNYGYTF